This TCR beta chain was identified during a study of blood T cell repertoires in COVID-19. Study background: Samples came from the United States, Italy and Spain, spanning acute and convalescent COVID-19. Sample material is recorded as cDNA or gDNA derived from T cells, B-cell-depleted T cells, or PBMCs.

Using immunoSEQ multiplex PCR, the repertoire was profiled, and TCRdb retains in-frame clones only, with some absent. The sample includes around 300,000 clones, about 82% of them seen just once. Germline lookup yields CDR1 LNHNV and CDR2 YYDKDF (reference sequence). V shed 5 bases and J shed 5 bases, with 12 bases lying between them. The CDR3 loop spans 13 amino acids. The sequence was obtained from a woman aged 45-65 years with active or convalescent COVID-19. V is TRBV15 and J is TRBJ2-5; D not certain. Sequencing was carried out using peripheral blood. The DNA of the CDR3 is TGTGCCACCAGCGCGCCCTCCGGGGAGACCCAGTACTTC. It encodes CATSAPSGETQYF.